The entry below describes one T cell receptor (beta chain). More than 9.5 ml fresh peripheral blood yielded the PBMCs. RNA transcripts served as the template for amplifying TCR beta CDR3 regions. HTBI primers were used for first-round RT-PCR of the TCR CDR3. TCRdb re-called the multiplex PCR reads with MiXCR, one entry per CDR3 protein. The table includes about 290,000 distinct CDR3 sequences, approximately 14% detected once. The sample comes from a study of T cells in Graves' hyperthyroidism and ophthalmopathy. In the study overall: Specimen type is peripheral blood, collected at initial diagnosis prior to any treatment.

This TCR was recovered from a woman between 40 and 55 years old with Graves' hyperthyroidism. Material for sequencing was blood.

The CDR3 sequence: CASSQETVYNEQFF. The CDR3, as DNA: TGTGCCAGCAGCCAAGAGACGGTCTACAATGAGCAGTTCTTC. The V call is TRBV14, the J call TRBJ2-1, with D hard to call. CDR3 length: 14 residues. Germline-derived CDR1 and CDR2 are SGHDN and FVKESK. Trimming took 0 bases from V and 3 from J, leaving 6 bases between them. The entire variable domain, with the rest obtained from reference TRBV14 and TRBJ2-1, is as follows: EAGVTQFPSHSVIEKGQTVTLRCDPISGHDNLYWYRRVMGKEIKFLLHFVKESKQDESGMPNNRFLAERTGGTYSTLKVQPAELEDSGVYFCASSQETVYNEQFFGPGTRLTVL.